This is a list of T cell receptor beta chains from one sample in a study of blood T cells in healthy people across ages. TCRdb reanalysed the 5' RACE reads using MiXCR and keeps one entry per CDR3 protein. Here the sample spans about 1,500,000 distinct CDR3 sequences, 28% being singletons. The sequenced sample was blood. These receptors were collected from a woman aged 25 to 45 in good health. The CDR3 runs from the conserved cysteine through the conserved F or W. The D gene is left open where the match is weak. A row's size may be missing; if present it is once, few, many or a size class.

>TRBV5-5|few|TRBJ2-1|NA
CASSSRTSLDNEQFF
TGTGCCAGCAGCTCCCGCACATCCCTCGACAATGAGCAGTTCTTC
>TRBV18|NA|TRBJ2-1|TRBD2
CASSPSSGRSDEQFF
TGTGCCAGCTCACCAAGCAGCGGGAGATCGGATGAGCAGTTCTTC
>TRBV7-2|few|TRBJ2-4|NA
CASSSAADVENIQYF
TGTGCCAGCAGCTCAGCCGCGGACGTGGAAAACATTCAGTACTTC
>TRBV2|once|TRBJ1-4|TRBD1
CASIPRDSNEKLFF
TGTGCCAGCATCCCCCGGGACAGTAATGAAAAACTGTTTTTT
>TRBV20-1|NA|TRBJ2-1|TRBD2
CSAHKRDSYNEQFF
TGCAGTGCCCATAAGCGGGACTCCTACAATGAGCAGTTCTTC
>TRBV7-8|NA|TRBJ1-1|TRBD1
CASRYLPGQGYRNEAFF
TGTGCCAGCCGATATTTGCCGGGACAGGGTTACCGGAATGAAGCTTTCTTT
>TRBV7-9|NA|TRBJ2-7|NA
CASSQGTNPPEQYF
TGTGCCAGCAGCCAGGGGACCAATCCCCCCGAGCAGTACTTC
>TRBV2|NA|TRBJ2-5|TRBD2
CASSSPGGGLKETQYF
TGTGCCAGCAGTTCCCCCGGGGGGGGACTAAAAGAGACCCAGTACTTC
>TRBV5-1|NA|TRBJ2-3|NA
CASSVNADTQYF
TGCGCCAGCAGCGTAAACGCAGATACGCAGTATTTT
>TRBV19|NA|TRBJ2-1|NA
CASSSSDGVYNKQFF
TGTGCCAGTTCTTCTTCCGACGGGGTATACAATAAGCAGTTCTTC
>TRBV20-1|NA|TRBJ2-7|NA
CSVRDQGLSSYEQYF
TGCAGCGTTAGAGATCAGGGTCTGAGCTCCTACGAGCAGTACTTC
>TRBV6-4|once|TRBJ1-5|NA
CASKGKGLNQPQHF
TGTGCCAGCAAAGGGAAGGGCCTCAATCAGCCCCAGCATTTT
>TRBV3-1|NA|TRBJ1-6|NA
CASSQGGSIFGRSPLHF
TGTGCCAGCAGCCAAGGTGGGTCCATCTTCGGGCGCTCACCCCTCCACTTT
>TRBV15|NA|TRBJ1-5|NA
CATSPTGGSGAQHF
TGTGCCACCAGCCCCACGGGGGGGTCCGGGGCCCAGCATTTT
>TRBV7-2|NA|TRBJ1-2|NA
CASSFGVMGGYGYTF
TGTGCCAGCAGCTTCGGGGTGATGGGGGGTTATGGCTACACCTTC
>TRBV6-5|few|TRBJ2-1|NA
CASSYGRGTRYNEQFF
TGTGCCAGCAGTTACGGTCGCGGGACTCGTTACAATGAGCAGTTCTTC
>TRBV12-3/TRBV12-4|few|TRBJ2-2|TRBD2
CASVASGNTGELFF
TGTGCCAGCGTGGCTAGCGGTAACACCGGGGAGCTGTTTTTT
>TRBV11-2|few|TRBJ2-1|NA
CASSLVFYNEQFF
TGTGCCAGCAGCTTGGTGTTCTACAATGAGCAGTTCTTC
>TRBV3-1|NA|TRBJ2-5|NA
CASSQVTGVLQETQYF
TGTGCCAGCAGCCAGGTCACGGGGGTGCTACAAGAGACCCAGTACTTC
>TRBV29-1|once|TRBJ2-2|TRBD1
CSVPGQGASRGERFF
TGCAGCGTTCCGGGACAGGGGGCTTCAAGGGGGGAGCGGTTTTTT
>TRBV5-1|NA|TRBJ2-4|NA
CASSQLGQSIQYF
TGCGCCAGCAGCCAGCTAGGACAGAGCATTCAGTACTTC
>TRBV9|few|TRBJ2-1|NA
CASSLRQDKREQFF
TGTGCCAGCAGCCTGCGACAGGATAAGAGGGAGCAGTTCTTC
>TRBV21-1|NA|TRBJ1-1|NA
CASSSPGRRGTEAFF
TGTGCCAGCAGCTCCCCCGGTCGGAGGGGCACTGAAGCTTTCTTT
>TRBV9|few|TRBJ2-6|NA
CASSVEGRSSGANVLTF
TGTGCCAGCAGCGTAGAGGGGCGTAGCTCTGGGGCCAACGTCCTGACTTTC
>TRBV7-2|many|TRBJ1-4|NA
CASSAGAATNEKLFF
TGTGCCAGCAGCGCCGGGGCCGCAACTAATGAAAAACTGTTTTTT
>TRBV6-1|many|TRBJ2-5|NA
CASSEESVETQYF
TGTGCCAGCAGTGAGGAATCGGTGGAGACCCAGTACTTC
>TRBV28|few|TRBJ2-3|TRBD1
CASSPTGGYDTQYF
TGTGCCAGCAGTCCCACAGGGGGCTACGATACGCAGTATTTT
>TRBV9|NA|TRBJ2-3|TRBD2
CASSVSGVLDTQYF
TGCGCCAGCAGCGTTAGCGGGGTTCTGGATACGCAGTATTTT
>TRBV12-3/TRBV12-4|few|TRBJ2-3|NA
CASSFRGTASTDTQYF
TGTGCCAGCAGTTTTCGAGGGACCGCTAGCACAGATACGCAGTATTTT
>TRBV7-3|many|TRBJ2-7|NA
CASSRQAGADYEQYF
TGTGCCAGCAGTCGACAGGCGGGGGCAGATTACGAGCAGTACTTC
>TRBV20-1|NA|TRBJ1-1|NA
CSAGTMNTEAFF
TGCAGTGCTGGGACAATGAACACTGAAGCTTTCTTT
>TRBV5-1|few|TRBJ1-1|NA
CASSLSGRLNTEAFF
TGCGCCAGCAGCTTATCGGGCAGACTGAACACTGAAGCTTTCTTT
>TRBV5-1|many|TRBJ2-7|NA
CASSGTSNYEQYF
TGCGCCAGCAGCGGGACATCTAACTACGAGCAGTACTTC
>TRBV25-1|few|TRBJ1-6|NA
CASSDLDSSYNSPLHF
TGTGCCAGCAGTGATCTGGATAGCTCCTATAATTCACCCCTCCACTTT
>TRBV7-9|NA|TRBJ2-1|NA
CASSSRTEFYNEQFF
TGTGCCAGCAGCTCCAGGACAGAATTCTACAATGAGCAGTTCTTC
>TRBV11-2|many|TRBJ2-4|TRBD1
CASSLRGPRDIQYF
TGTGCCAGCAGCTTAAGGGGGCCTCGAGACATTCAGTACTTC
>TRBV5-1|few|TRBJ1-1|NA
CASSLDRPGTTEAFF
TGCGCCAGCAGCTTGGACAGGCCCGGGACCACTGAAGCTTTCTTT
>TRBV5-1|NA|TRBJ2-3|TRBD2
CASTPSGTSTDTQYF
TGCGCCAGCACCCCCAGCGGGACTAGCACAGATACGCAGTATTTT
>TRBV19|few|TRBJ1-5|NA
CASSIRPDQPQHF
TGTGCCAGTAGTATCCGCCCGGATCAGCCCCAGCATTTT
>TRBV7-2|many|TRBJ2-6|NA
CASSRDADSGANVLTF
TGTGCCAGCAGCAGGGACGCAGACTCTGGGGCCAACGTCCTGACTTTC
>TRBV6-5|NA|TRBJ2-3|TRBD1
CASSYQRHQGAPDTQYF
TGTGCCAGCAGTTACCAAAGGCATCAGGGGGCACCCGATACGCAGTATTTT
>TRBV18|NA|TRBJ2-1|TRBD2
CASSPTSGSRNEQFF
TGTGCCAGCTCACCGACTAGCGGGAGTCGCAATGAGCAGTTCTTC
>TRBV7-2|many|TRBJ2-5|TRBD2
CASRTGLAGGRETQYF
TGTGCCAGCAGGACAGGACTAGCGGGGGGTCGAGAGACCCAGTACTTC
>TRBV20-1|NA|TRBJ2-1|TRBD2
CSARRGTSGGFEQFF
TGCAGTGCTAGGCGGGGGACTAGCGGGGGGTTCGAGCAGTTCTTC
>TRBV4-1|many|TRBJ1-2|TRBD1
CASSQVRDRSGYTF
TGCGCCAGCAGCCAAGTCAGGGACAGATCGGGCTACACCTTC
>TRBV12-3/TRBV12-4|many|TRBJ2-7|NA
CASSLTQVYEQYF
TGTGCCAGCAGTTTGACCCAGGTCTACGAGCAGTACTTC
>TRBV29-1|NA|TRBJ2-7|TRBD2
CSVALAGGNYGQYF
TGCAGCGTCGCTTTAGCGGGGGGAAACTACGGGCAGTACTTC
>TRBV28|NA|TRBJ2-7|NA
CASSLKNGPYEQYF
TGTGCTAGCAGTTTAAAGAACGGCCCCTACGAGCAGTACTTC
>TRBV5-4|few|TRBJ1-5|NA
CASSSKGGPDEPQHF
TGTGCCAGCAGCTCCAAGGGGGGCCCGGATGAGCCCCAGCATTTT
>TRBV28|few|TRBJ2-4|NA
CASSVRGSLRAIQYF
TGTGCCAGCAGTGTCCGGGGGAGTCTGAGGGCCATTCAGTACTTC
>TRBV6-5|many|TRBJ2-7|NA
CASSYGSGPAYEQYF
TGTGCCAGCAGTTACGGGTCAGGGCCCGCCTACGAGCAGTACTTC
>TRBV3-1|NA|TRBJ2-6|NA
CASSQDGGTGANVLTF
TGTGCCAGCAGCCAAGATGGGGGGACCGGGGCCAACGTCCTGACTTTC
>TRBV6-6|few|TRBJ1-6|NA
CASSYGQFNSPLHF
TGTGCCAGCAGTTACGGGCAGTTTAATTCACCCCTCCACTTT